This T cell receptor (beta chain) was observed in a study of cytomegalovirus exposure and HLA in healthy donors. The assay was immunoSEQ multiplex PCR, and TCRdb's table has in-frame clones only and misses some. Here the sample spans 150,000 to 200,000 clones, 80% to 85% being singletons. The CDR3 runs 11 residues. Per the germline V gene, CDR1 is MNHEY and CDR2 is SVGAGI. The ends were cut back, 7 bases at V and 6 bases at J, with 8 bases in the middle. This rearrangement joins TRBV6-5 to TRBJ2-3; D gene ambiguous. Sequenced: PBMCs. This TCR derives from a woman under 30 in good health and CMV-seropositive. The CDR3 reads CASTELDTQYF. CDR3 nucleotides: TGTGCCAGCACCGAGTTGGATACGCAGTATTTT.